This paragraph reports one TCR beta chain. Its antigen remains unknown. Methods used by the authors: Filtering of immunoSEQ junctional sequences could not match full-length read filtering. Generated by immunoSEQ multiplex PCR, the TCRdb table keeps only in-frame clones and is missing some. V and J calls and clone size come straight from that table; D and trimming were deduced from the DNA. The sample has about 2.4 million clones; approximately 94% are singletons. The trim removed 5 bases at V and 1 base at J, leaving 8 bases unmatched. Germline-derived CDR1 and CDR2 are SGHRS and YFSETQ. The CDR3 consists of 16 residues. This entry comes from a study of shared clonotypes between healthy human individuals. On the study more broadly: CD4 naive and memory got three plates each, CD8 naive two, CD8 memory one.

Study-wide points: The sharing of approximately 5.1% of naive CD4 clonotypes was seen across a handful of donors.

The sequenced material came from naive CD4+ T cells sorted from blood. The subset denotes: CD45RA+ positively selected. The receptor comes from a man aged 18 to 29 in good health. This chain joins TRBV5-1 and TRBJ2-1; TRBD2 matches 8 bases. CDR3: CASSYGLALSYNEQFF. The CDR3 DNA follows: TGCGCCAGCAGTTATGGACTAGCCCTTTCCTACAATGAGCAGTTCTTC.